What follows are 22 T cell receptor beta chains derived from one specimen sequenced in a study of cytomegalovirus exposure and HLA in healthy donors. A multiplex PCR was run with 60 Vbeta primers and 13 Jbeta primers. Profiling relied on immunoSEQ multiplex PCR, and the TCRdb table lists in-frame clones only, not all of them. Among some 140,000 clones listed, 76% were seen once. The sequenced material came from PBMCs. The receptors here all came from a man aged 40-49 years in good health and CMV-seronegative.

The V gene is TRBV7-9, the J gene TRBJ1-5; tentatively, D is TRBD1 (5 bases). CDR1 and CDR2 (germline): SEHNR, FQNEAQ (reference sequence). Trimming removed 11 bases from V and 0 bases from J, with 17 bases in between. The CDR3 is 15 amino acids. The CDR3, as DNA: TGTGCCTCAAGGCAGTCAGGGCCTAGCAATCAGCCCCAGCATTTT. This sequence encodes CASRQSGPSNQPQHF.

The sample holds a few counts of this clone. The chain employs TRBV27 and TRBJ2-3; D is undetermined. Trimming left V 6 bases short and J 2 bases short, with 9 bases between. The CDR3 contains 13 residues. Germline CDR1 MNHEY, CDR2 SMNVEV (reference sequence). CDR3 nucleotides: TGTGCCAGCAGCCAAATGGCCACAGATACGCAGTATTTT. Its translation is CASSQMATDTQYF.

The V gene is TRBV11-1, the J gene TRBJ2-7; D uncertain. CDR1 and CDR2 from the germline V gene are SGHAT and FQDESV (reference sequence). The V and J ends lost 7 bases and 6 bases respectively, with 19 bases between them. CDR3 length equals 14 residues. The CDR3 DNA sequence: TGTGCCAGCACCCTAGGTAGGCAATCTGGCGAGCAGTACTTC. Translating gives CASTLGRQSGEQYF.

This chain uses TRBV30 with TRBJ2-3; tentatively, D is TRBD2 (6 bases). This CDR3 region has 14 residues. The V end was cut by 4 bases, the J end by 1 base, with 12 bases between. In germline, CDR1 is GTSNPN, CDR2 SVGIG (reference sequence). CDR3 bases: TGTGCCTGGACAAGGGACTCTCGCACAGATACGCAGTATTTT. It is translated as CAWTRDSRTDTQYF. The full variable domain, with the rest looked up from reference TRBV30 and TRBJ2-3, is SQTIHQWPATLVQPVGSPLSLECTVEGTSNPNLYWYRQAAGRGLQLLFYSVGIGQISSEVPQNLSASRPQDRQFILSSKKLLLSDSGFYLCAWTRDSRTDTQYFGPGTRLTVL.

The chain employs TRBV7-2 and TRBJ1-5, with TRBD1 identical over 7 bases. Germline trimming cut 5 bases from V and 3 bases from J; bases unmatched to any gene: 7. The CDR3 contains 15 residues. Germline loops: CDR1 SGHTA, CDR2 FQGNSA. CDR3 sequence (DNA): TGTGCCAGCAGCCCCGGGACAGCCGCCAATCAGCCCCAGCATTTT. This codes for CASSPGTAANQPQHF.

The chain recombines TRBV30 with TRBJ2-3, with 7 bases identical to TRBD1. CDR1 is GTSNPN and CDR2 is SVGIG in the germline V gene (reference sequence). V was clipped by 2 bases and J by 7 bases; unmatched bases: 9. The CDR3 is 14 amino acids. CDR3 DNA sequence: TGTGCCTGGAGTCGAGAAGGGGGCGCGTATACGCAGTATTTT. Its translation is CAWSREGGAYTQYF.

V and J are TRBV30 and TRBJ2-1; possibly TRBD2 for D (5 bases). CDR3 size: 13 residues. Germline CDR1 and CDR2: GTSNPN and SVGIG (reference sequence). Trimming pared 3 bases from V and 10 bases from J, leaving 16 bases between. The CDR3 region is CAWRISGVGEQFF. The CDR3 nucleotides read TGTGCCTGGAGGATTTCCGGGGTAGGGGAGCAGTTCTTC.

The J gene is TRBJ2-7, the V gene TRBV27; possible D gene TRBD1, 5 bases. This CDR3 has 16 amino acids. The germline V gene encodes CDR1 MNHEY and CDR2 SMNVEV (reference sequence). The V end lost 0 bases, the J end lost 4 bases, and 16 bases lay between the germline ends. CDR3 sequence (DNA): TGTGCCAGCAGTTTATCCTTCAGGGTGGCATCTTACGAGCAGTACTTC. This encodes CASSLSFRVASYEQYF.

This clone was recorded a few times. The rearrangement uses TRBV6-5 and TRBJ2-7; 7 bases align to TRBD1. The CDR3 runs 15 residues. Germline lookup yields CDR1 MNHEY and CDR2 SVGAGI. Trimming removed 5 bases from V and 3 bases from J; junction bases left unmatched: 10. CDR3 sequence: CASSHRDRALYEQYF. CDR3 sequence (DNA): TGTGCCAGCAGTCACCGCGACAGGGCGCTCTACGAGCAGTACTTC.

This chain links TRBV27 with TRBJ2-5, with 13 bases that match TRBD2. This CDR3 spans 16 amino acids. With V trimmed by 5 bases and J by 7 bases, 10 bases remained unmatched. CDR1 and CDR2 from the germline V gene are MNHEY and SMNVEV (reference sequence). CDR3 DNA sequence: TGTGCCAGCAGTCTTCGGACTAGCGGGGGTTCTGGGACCCAGTACTTC. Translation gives CASSLRTSGGSGTQYF.

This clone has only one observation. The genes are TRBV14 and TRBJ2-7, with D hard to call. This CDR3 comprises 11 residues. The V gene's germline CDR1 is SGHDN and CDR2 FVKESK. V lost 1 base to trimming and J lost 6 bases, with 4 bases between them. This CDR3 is CASSQGGEQYF. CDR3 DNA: TGTGCCAGCAGCCAAGGAGGCGAGCAGTACTTC.

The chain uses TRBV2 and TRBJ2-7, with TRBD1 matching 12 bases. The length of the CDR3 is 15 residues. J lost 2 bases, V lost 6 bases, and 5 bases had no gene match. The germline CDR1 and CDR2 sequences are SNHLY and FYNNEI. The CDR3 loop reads CASRGDRGRPYEQYF. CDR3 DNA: TGTGCCAGCAGGGGGGACAGGGGGCGCCCCTACGAGCAGTACTTC.

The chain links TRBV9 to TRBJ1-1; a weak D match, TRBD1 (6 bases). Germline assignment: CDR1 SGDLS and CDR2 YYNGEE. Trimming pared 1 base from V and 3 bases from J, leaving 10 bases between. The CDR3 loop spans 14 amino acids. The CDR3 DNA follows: TGTGCCAGCAGCGTAAGCCAGGGGTACACTGAAGCTTTCTTT. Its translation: CASSVSQGYTEAFF. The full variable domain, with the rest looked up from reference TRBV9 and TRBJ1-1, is DSGVTQTPKHLITATGQRVTLRCSPRSGDLSVYWYQQSLDQGLQFLIQYYNGEERAKGNILERFSAQQFPDLHSELNLSSLELGDSALYFCASSVSQGYTEAFFGQGTRLTVV.

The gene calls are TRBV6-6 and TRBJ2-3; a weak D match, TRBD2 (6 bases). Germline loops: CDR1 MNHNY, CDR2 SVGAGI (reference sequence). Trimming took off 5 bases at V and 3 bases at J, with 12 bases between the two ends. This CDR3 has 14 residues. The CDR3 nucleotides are TGTGCCAGCAGTAACCCGACTAGTACAGATACGCAGTATTTT. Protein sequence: CASSNPTSTDTQYF.

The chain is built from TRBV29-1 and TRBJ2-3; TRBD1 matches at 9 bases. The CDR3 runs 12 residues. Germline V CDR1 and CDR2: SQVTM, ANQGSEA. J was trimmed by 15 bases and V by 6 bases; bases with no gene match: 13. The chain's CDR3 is CSVRITGGAGYF. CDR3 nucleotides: TGCAGCGTCCGAATTACAGGGGGCGCAGGATATTTT.

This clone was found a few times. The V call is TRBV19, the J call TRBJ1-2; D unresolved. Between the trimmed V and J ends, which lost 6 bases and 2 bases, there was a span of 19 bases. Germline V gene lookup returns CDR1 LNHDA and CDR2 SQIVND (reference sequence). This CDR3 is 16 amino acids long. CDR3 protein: CASRLKVAGSNYGYTF. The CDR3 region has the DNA TGTGCCAGTAGATTGAAGGTGGCAGGATCAAACTATGGCTACACCTTC. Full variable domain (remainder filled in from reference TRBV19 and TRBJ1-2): DGGITQSPKYLFRKEGQNVTLSCEQNLNHDAMYWYRQDPGQGLRLIYYSQIVNDFQKGDIAEGYSVSREKKESFPLTVTSAQKNPTAFYLCASRLKVAGSNYGYTFGSGTRLTVV.

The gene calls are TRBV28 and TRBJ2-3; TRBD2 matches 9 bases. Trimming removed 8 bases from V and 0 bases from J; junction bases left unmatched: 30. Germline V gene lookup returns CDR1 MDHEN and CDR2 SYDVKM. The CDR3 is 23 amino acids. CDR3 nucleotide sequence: TGTGCCAGCCGCCAAGAGAACCCAGGGTTAGCGGGAGACCGGGCTGCTAGCACAGATACGCAGTATTTT. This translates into CASRQENPGLAGDRAASTDTQYF. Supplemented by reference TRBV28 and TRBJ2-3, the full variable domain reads DVKVTQSSRYLVKRTGEKVFLECVQDMDHENMFWYRQDPGLGLRLIYFSYDVKMKEKGDIPEGYSVSREKKERFSLILESASTNQTSMYLCASRQENPGLAGDRAASTDTQYFGPGTRLTVL.

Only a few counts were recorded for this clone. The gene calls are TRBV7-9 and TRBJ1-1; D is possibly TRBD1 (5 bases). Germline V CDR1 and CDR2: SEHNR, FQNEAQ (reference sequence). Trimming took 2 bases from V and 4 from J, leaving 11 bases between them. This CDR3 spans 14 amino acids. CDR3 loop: CASSLLGRGTEAFF. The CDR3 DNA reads TGTGCCAGCAGCTTACTTGGGAGGGGCACTGAAGCTTTCTTT.

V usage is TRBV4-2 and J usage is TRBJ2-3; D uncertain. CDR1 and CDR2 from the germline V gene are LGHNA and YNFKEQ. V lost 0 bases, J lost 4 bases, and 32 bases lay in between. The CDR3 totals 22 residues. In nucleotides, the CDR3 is TGTGCCAGCAGCCAAGACTGGGCCCGCTCCTCTCGATTACATTCGGCAGCAGATACGCAGTATTTT. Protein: CASSQDWARSSRLHSAADTQYF.

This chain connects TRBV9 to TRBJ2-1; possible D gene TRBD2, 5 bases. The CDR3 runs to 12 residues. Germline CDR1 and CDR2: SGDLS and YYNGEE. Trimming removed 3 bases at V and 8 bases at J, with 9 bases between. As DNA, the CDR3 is TGTGCCAGCAGCGCGCACGGGGATGAGCAGTTCTTC. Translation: CASSAHGDEQFF.

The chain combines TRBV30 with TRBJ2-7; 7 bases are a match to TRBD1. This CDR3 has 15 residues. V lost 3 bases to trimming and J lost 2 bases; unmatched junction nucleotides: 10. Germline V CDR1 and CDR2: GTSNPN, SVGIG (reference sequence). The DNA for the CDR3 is TGTGCCTGGAGCCCCAAGGACAGGCCTACCTACGAGCAGTACTTC. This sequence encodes CAWSPKDRPTYEQYF.

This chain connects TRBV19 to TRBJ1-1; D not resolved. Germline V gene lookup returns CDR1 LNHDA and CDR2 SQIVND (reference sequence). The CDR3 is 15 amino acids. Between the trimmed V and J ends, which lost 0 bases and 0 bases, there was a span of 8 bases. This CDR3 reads CASSIDSGMNTEAFF. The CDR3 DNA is TGTGCCAGTAGTATAGATAGCGGGATGAACACTGAAGCTTTCTTT. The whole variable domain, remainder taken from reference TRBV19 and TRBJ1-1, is DGGITQSPKYLFRKEGQNVTLSCEQNLNHDAMYWYRQDPGQGLRLIYYSQIVNDFQKGDIAEGYSVSREKKESFPLTVTSAQKNPTAFYLCASSIDSGMNTEAFFGQGTRLTVV.